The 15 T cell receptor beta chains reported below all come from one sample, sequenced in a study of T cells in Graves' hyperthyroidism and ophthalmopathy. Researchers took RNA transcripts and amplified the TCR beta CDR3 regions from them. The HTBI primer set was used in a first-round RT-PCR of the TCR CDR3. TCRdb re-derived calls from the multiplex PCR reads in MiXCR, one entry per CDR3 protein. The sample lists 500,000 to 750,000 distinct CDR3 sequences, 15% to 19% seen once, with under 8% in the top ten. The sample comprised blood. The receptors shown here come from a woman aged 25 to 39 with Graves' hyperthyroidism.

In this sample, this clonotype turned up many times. CDR3 loop: CASSQNTQPQHF. The CDR3 DNA reads TGTGCCAGCAGTCAGAATACACAGCCCCAGCATTTT. This chain uses TRBV2 with TRBJ1-5; D uncertain. The germline gives CDR1 SNHLY, CDR2 FYNNEI. V was shortened by 5 bases and J by 7 bases, with 9 bases between the two germline ends. CDR3 size: 12 residues.

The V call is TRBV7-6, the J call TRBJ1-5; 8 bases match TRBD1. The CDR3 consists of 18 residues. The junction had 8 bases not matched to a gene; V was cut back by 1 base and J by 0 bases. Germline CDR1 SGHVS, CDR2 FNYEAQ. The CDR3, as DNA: TGTGCCAGCAGCTTAGAAGGACAGGGTAGGAATAGCAATCAGCCCCAGCATTTT. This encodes CASSLEGQGRNSNQPQHF.

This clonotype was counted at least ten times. CDR3 sequence (DNA): TGTGCTAGTGGTTCCCTCACCGGGACAGGAGTCGAGGTCCCCGAGCAGTACTTC. This translates into CASGSLTGTGVEVPEQYF. The chain recombines TRBV12-5 with TRBJ2-7; TRBD1 matches 8 bases. The CDR3 spans 18 residues. Germline lookup yields CDR1 LGHNT and CDR2 FRNRAP. The V gene end was trimmed by 4 bases and the J gene end by 6 bases; junction bases not matched to a gene: 20.

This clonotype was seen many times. This CDR3 reads CASSLGTVYNEQFF. For the CDR3, the DNA is TGTGCCAGCAGCTTAGGTACGGTTTACAATGAGCAGTTCTTC. The chain carries TRBV7-6 and TRBJ2-1, with D uncertain. The CDR3 totals 14 residues. V dropped 1 base and J dropped 4 bases, with 8 bases sitting between them. Germline loops: CDR1 SGHVS, CDR2 FNYEAQ.

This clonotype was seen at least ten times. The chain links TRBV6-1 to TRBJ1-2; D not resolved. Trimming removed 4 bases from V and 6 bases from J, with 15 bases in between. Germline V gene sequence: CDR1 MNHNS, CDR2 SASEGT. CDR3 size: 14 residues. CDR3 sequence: CASSAAGRLHGYTF. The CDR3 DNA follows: TGTGCCAGCAGTGCGGCGGGGAGGCTTCATGGCTACACCTTC.

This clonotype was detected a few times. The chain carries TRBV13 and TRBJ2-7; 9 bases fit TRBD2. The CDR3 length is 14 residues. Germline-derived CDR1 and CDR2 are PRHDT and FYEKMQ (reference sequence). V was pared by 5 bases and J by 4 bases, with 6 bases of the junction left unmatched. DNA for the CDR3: TGTGCCAGCAGCACTCTACTAGCGGGTTACGAGCAGTACTTC. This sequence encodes CASSTLLAGYEQYF.

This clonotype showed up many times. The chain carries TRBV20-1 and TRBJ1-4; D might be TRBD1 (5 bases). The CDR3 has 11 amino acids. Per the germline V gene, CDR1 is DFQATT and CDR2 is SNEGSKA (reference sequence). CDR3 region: CRALRGEKLFF. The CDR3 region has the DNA TGCAGGGCCCTAAGGGGTGAAAAACTGTTTTTT.

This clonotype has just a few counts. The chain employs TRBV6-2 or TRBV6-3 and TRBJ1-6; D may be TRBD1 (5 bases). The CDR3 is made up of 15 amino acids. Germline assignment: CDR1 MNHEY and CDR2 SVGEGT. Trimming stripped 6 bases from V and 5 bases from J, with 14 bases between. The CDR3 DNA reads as TGTGCCAGCAGAACCGGGACGGCTAATAATTCACCCCTCCACTTT. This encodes CASRTGTANNSPLHF.

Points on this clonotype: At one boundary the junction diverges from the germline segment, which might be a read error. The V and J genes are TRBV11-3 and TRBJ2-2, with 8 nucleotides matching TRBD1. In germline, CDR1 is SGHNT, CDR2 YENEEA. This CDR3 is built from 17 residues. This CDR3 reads CVSSLEGTGWNTGELFF. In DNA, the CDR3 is TGTGTCAGCAGCTTAGAGGGGACAGGATGGAACACCGGGGAGCTGTTTTTT.

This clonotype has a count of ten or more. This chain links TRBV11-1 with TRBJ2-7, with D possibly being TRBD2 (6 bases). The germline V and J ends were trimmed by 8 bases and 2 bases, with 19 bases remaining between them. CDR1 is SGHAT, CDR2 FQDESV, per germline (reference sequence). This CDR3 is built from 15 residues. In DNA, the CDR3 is TGTGCCAGCTCCATTCTGGGGCTAGCGCCCTACGAGCAGTACTTC. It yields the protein CASSILGLAPYEQYF.

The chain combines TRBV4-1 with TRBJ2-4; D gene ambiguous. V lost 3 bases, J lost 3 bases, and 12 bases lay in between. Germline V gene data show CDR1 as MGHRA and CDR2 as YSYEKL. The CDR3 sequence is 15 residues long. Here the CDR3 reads CASSHWYLVKNIQYF. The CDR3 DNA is TGCGCCAGCAGCCATTGGTACTTAGTCAAAAACATTCAGTACTTC.

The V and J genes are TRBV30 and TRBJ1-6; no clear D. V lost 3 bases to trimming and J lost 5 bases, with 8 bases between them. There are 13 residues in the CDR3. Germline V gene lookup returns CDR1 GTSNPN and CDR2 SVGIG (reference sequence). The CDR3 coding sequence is TGTGCCTGGAGACGGACGGATAATTCACCCCTCCACTTT. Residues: CAWRRTDNSPLHF.

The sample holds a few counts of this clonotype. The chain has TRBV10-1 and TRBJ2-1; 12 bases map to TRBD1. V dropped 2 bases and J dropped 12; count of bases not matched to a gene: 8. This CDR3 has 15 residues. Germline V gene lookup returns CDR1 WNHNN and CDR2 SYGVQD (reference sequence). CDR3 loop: CASSETGTGGSGQFF. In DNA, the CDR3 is TGCGCCAGCAGTGAGACCGGGACAGGGGGCTCGGGGCAGTTCTTC.

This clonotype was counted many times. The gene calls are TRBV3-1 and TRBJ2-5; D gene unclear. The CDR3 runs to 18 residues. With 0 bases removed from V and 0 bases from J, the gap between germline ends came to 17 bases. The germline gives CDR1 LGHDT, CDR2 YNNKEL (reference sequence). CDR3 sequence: CASSQEPSWRTYQETQYF. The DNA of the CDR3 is TGTGCCAGCAGCCAAGAGCCTTCCTGGCGGACGTACCAAGAGACCCAGTACTTC.

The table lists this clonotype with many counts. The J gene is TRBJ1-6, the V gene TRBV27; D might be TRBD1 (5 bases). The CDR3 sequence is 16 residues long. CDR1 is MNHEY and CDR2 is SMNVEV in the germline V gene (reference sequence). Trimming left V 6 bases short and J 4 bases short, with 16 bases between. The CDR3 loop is CASSNTADTYNSPLHF. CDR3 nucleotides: TGTGCCAGCAGCAACACAGCGGACACTTATAATTCACCCCTCCACTTT.